These 5 T cell receptor beta chains were sequenced from one sample in a study of blood T cell repertoires in COVID-19. Measured with immunoSEQ multiplex PCR; TCRdb has only the in-frame clones, and not every one. The data contain roughly 110,000 clones, about three quarters of them singletons. The sample was peripheral blood. The receptors here all came from a man in his 70s with acute or convalescent COVID-19.

The V and J genes are TRBV7-6 and TRBJ1-6; possibly TRBD1 for D (5 bases). Germline CDR1 reads SGHVS; CDR2 reads FNYEAQ. The ends were cut back, 2 bases at V and 8 bases at J, with 19 bases in the middle. The CDR3 loop spans 17 amino acids. The CDR3 nucleotides are TGTGCCAGCAGCTTAACCTCCGGGCCTCCCAGGGATTCACCCCTCCACTTT. Translation gives CASSLTSGPPRDSPLHF.

This chain links TRBV12-5 with TRBJ2-2; D not resolved. Germline CDR1 is LGHNT and CDR2 is FRNRAP. With 1 base removed from V and 2 bases from J, the gap between germline ends came to 8 bases. The CDR3 length is 15 residues. For the CDR3, the DNA is TGTGCTAGTGGTTTGGACAACCTTAACACCGGGGAGCTGTTTTTT. Residues: CASGLDNLNTGELFF.

Only one count was recorded for this clone. The V and J genes are TRBV20-1 and TRBJ2-3; D might be TRBD1 (6 bases). Germline V gene lookup returns CDR1 DFQATT and CDR2 SNEGSKA (reference sequence). The CDR3 has 13 amino acids. Between the trimmed V and J ends, which lost 3 bases and 3 bases, there was a span of 10 bases. CDR3 amino acids: CSASTGFTDTQYF. In DNA form, the CDR3 reads TGCAGTGCTAGTACAGGGTTTACAGATACGCAGTATTTT.

CDR3 in amino acids: CASSFGGSYGYTF. The CDR3 DNA is TGCGCCAGCAGCTTTGGAGGGTCGTATGGCTACACCTTC. V gene TRBV5-1 combines with J gene TRBJ1-2; no clear D gene. CDR1 and CDR2 from the germline V gene are SGHRS and YFSETQ. Trimming removed 2 bases from V and 5 bases from J, with 10 bases in between. The CDR3 runs to 13 residues.

The chain has TRBV9 and TRBJ2-2; no definite D call. With 0 bases removed from V and 3 bases from J, the gap between germline ends came to 6 bases. The CDR3 length is 14 residues. Germline lookup yields CDR1 SGDLS and CDR2 YYNGEE. DNA for the CDR3: TGTGCCAGCAGCGTAGCTACGGACACCGGGGAGCTGTTTTTT. Translating it yields CASSVATDTGELFF.